One sample yielded the 30 T cell receptor beta chains listed below, sequenced in a study of beta chain features in type 1 diabetes. Expressed TCRB transcripts got sequenced, as all isolated RNA was reverse transcribed. Assay: immunoSEQ multiplex PCR; the TCRdb copy retains only in-frame clones and omits some. The sample lists 130,000 to 150,000 clones; about 13% were seen once. Broader study findings: Across all four CD4+ subsets, people with type 1 diabetes showed modestly shorter TCRB CDR3s.

Their target antigens are unknown. Sequenced material: central memory CD4+ T cells from blood. Receptors originate from a young man with type 1 diabetes.

This clone was detected a few times. This chain links TRBV5-1 with TRBJ2-5; D is undetermined. This CDR3 is 15 amino acids long. The germline gives CDR1 SGHRS, CDR2 YFSETQ. The V end was cut by 4 bases, the J end by 1 base, with 14 bases between. CDR3 DNA sequence: TGCGCCAGCAGCCCTCTTGTGGGTGGCCAAGAGACCCAGTACTTC. Protein sequence: CASSPLVGGQETQYF.

Only one count was recorded for this clone. The junction and the germline gene differ at one end; a read error may be behind it. The chain joins TRBV6-1 to TRBJ2-3, with 8 bases matching TRBD2. CDR1 is MNHNS, CDR2 SASEGT, per germline. The CDR3 is 15 amino acids. This CDR3 is CASREAGASTDTQYF. The CDR3 DNA follows: TGTGCCAGCAGGGAAGCGGGAGCTAGCACAGATACGCAGTATTTT.

The sample holds a few counts of this clone. The J gene is TRBJ1-2, the V gene TRBV29-1, with TRBD1 matching 7 bases. Germline values: CDR1 SQVTM, CDR2 ANQGSEA. The V gene end was trimmed by 6 bases and the J gene end by 4 bases; junction bases not matched to a gene: 5. The CDR3 is 12 residues long. The CDR3 coding sequence is TGCAGCGTAGGGACAGCCACCTATGGCTACACCTTC. Protein sequence: CSVGTATYGYTF.

The chain couples TRBV9 to TRBJ1-1; no reliable D call. Trimming cost V 0 bases and J 4 bases, with 7 bases left between them. The CDR3 length is 13 residues. Germline V gene sequence: CDR1 SGDLS, CDR2 YYNGEE. The CDR3 DNA is TGTGCCAGCAGCGTAGCGCCTGTCACTGAAGCTTTCTTT. This codes for CASSVAPVTEAFF.

Note on this clone: Other DNA sequences of this sample code for an identical CDR3. For the CDR3, the DNA is TGCAGCGTCCAGGGGGCTGAGGGGGTGCACACTGAAGCTTTCTTT. It specifies CSVQGAEGVHTEAFF. This chain connects TRBV29-1 to TRBJ1-1; 8 bases fit TRBD1. There are 15 residues in the CDR3. Germline V gene data show CDR1 as SQVTM and CDR2 as ANQGSEA. J was trimmed by 3 bases and V by 6 bases; bases with no gene match: 12.

This clone was recorded many times. The CDR3 region is CASSTDYEQYF. The DNA of the CDR3 is TGTGCCAGCAGTACAGACTACGAGCAGTACTTC. The gene calls are TRBV6-6 and TRBJ2-7, with D hard to call. With 5 bases removed from V and 3 bases from J, the gap between germline ends came to 5 bases. The CDR3 has 11 residues. Germline V gene lookup returns CDR1 MNHNY and CDR2 SVGAGI (reference sequence).

This chain connects TRBV4-1 to TRBJ2-5, with D unclear. CDR3 length: 16 amino acids. Trimming removed 0 bases at V and 4 bases at J, with 15 bases between. Germline V lookup: CDR1 MGHRA, CDR2 YSYEKL. The CDR3 bases are TGCGCCAGCAGCCAAGAACCGGTGAACCCCCGAGAGACCCAGTACTTC. Its protein is CASSQEPVNPRETQYF.

The chain joins TRBV9 to TRBJ1-2; D remains ambiguous. The CDR3 covers 14 residues. Germline lookup yields CDR1 SGDLS and CDR2 YYNGEE. V was pared by 4 bases and J by 2 bases, with 12 bases between. CDR3 in DNA: TGTGCCAGCAGCCCCGACCCACAGAACTATGGCTACACCTTC. Amino acids: CASSPDPQNYGYTF.

V usage is TRBV30 and J usage is TRBJ1-2; 8 bases map to TRBD1. The V gene end was trimmed by 5 bases and the J gene end by 5 bases; junction bases not matched to a gene: 16. CDR1 and CDR2 from the germline V gene are GTSNPN and SVGIG (reference sequence). The CDR3 is made up of 16 amino acids. Written as DNA, the CDR3 is TGTGCCTGGGTCTTGCTAGGGACAGGAGGTAGTTATGGCTACACCTTC. It translates to CAWVLLGTGGSYGYTF.

This sequence joins TRBV27 and TRBJ1-1; TRBD1 might be the D (6 bases). The CDR3 is 14 amino acids. V dropped 5 bases and J dropped 3 bases, with 13 bases sitting between them. The germline CDR1 and CDR2 sequences are MNHEY and SMNVEV (reference sequence). DNA for the CDR3: TGTGCCAGCAGTCAGAAGACAGGCTACACTGAAGCTTTCTTT. It translates to CASSQKTGYTEAFF.

The chain couples TRBV5-1 to TRBJ2-5, with TRBD1 as a possible D gene (6 bases). Trimming left V 5 bases short and J 4 bases short, with 18 bases between. Germline assignment: CDR1 SGHRS and CDR2 YFSETQ. This CDR3 is built from 15 residues. The CDR3 region is CASSLGAPGRETQYF. CDR3 nucleotide sequence: TGCGCCAGCAGTCTGGGGGCCCCTGGACGAGAGACCCAGTACTTC.

This clone was recorded a few times. The gene calls are TRBV2 and TRBJ1-6; D is uncertain. V was pared by 10 bases and J by 7 bases, with 17 bases between. The length of the CDR3 is 14 residues. Looked up from germline, CDR1 is SNHLY and CDR2 is FYNNEI. CDR3 protein: CATTPEGTNSPLHF. The CDR3 region has the DNA TGTGCCACAACGCCGGAGGGCACCAATTCACCCCTCCACTTT.

The sample holds a few counts of this clone. The chain joins TRBV7-9 to TRBJ2-7, with TRBD2 identical over 7 bases. The CDR3 runs to 16 residues. The germline V gene has CDR1 SEHNR and CDR2 FQNEAQ (reference sequence). V lost 5 bases to trimming and J lost 2 bases; unmatched junction nucleotides: 12. The CDR3: CASSQEVLGGTYEQYF. CDR3 DNA: TGTGCCAGCAGCCAAGAGGTGCTCGGGGGGACCTACGAGCAGTACTTC.

This clone was detected only a few times. The CDR3 loop reads CASSLAGTGGYNEQFF. The DNA for the CDR3 is TGTGCCAGCAGCTTAGCAGGGACAGGGGGTTACAATGAGCAGTTCTTC. J is TRBJ2-1 and V is TRBV7-2; TRBD1 aligns across 11 bases. Losses at the gene ends were 0 bases for V and 4 bases for J; bases not matched to a gene: 2. CDR1 is SGHTA, CDR2 FQGNSA, per germline. This CDR3 spans 16 amino acids.

This clone appeared a few times. The chain joins TRBV5-4 to TRBJ2-3; 9 nucleotides agree with TRBD2. This CDR3 comprises 15 residues. V trimming: 2 bases; J trimming: 4 bases; junction bases outside the gene matches: 5. Germline-derived CDR1 and CDR2 are SGHNT and YYREEE (reference sequence). The DNA for the CDR3 is TGTGCCAGCAGCTTCAGTAGCGGGGGAGCAGATACGCAGTATTTT. Residues: CASSFSSGGADTQYF.

This clone was detected only a few times. V is TRBV28 and J is TRBJ2-5; D is uncertain. V was shortened by 3 bases and J by 2 bases, with 1 base between the two germline ends. Germline CDR1 MDHEN, CDR2 SYDVKM. This CDR3 has 11 residues. As DNA, the CDR3 is TGTGCCAGCAGTTTTCAAGAGACCCAGTACTTC. This translates into CASSFQETQYF.

This clone counts as medium-sized. The CDR3 here is CASSPPEGEGNEQFF. The DNA for the CDR3 is TGTGCCAGCTCACCCCCTGAGGGTGAGGGCAATGAGCAGTTCTTC. J is TRBJ2-1 and V is TRBV18; possibly TRBD2 for D (5 bases). The CDR3 runs 15 residues. The V end lost 3 bases, the J end lost 6 bases, and 15 bases lay between the germline ends. Germline loops: CDR1 KGHSH, CDR2 LQKENI.

This clone was counted only a few times. V is TRBV7-2 and J is TRBJ2-7; tentatively, D is TRBD1 (5 bases). Trimming pared 2 bases from V and 0 bases from J, leaving 8 bases between. Germline CDR1 SGHTA, CDR2 FQGNSA. The CDR3 consists of 14 residues. This chain's CDR3 is CASSLSRASYEQYF. Here the CDR3 DNA reads TGTGCCAGCAGCTTAAGCAGGGCCTCCTACGAGCAGTACTTC.

This clone has a count of ten or more. The V and J genes are TRBV29-1 and TRBJ1-1; D possibly corresponds to TRBD1 (6 bases). The CDR3 length is 13 residues. Germline V gives CDR1 SQVTM, CDR2 ANQGSEA. With 4 bases removed from V and 4 bases from J, the gap between germline ends came to 13 bases. The CDR3 loop is CSVAEGGSTEAFF. In DNA form, the CDR3 reads TGCAGCGTTGCGGAGGGGGGGAGCACTGAAGCTTTCTTT.

The chain joins TRBV10-3 to TRBJ2-1; D is ambiguous. This CDR3 has 13 amino acids. V was trimmed by 6 bases and J by 3 bases, leaving 9 bases between them. Per the germline V gene, CDR1 is ENHRY and CDR2 is SYGVKD. The CDR3 here is CAISEASYNEQFF. CDR3 sequence (DNA): TGTGCCATCAGCGAGGCGAGCTACAATGAGCAGTTCTTC.

The chain recombines TRBV2 with TRBJ2-1, with D uncertain. CDR3 size: 16 residues. The V gene lost 5 bases and the J gene lost 0 bases, with 14 bases spanning the gap. Germline V gene lookup returns CDR1 SNHLY and CDR2 FYNNEI. CDR3 protein: CASSPRLAPSYNEQFF. CDR3 sequence (DNA): TGTGCCAGCAGTCCTAGACTGGCACCCTCCTACAATGAGCAGTTCTTC.

DNA for the CDR3: TGTGCCAGCAGGGACCATAGCACAGATACGCAGTATTTT. This sequence encodes CASRDHSTDTQYF. The rearrangement links TRBV6-1 to TRBJ2-3; no reliable D call. Looked up from germline, CDR1 is MNHNS and CDR2 is SASEGT. The V end was cut by 6 bases, the J end by 0 bases, with 7 bases between. This CDR3 is 13 amino acids long.

This clone was detected only a few times. The chain recombines TRBV29-1 with TRBJ2-2, with 7 bases lining up with TRBD2. The CDR3 length is 14 residues. Trimming cost V 7 bases and J 3 bases; bases outside gene matches: 8. Germline V lookup: CDR1 SQVTM, CDR2 ANQGSEA. CDR3 loop: CSGSGLADTGELFF. CDR3 bases: TGCAGCGGCTCAGGGCTAGCGGACACCGGGGAGCTGTTTTTT.

This clone was seen ten or more times. The rearrangement uses TRBV5-1 and TRBJ2-3; 9 nucleotides align to TRBD1. CDR1 is SGHRS and CDR2 is YFSETQ in the germline V gene. This CDR3 spans 14 amino acids. Trimming at V came to 4 bases and at J to 5 bases, leaving 5 bases not matched to a gene. CDR3 coding DNA: TGCGCCAGCAGCCGGACAGGGGCCGAAGATACGCAGTATTTT. Translating gives CASSRTGAEDTQYF. Variable domain in full (rest from reference TRBV5-1 and TRBJ2-3): KAGVTQTPRYLIKTRGQQVTLSCSPISGHRSVSWYQQTPGQGLQFLFEYFSETQRNKGNFPGRFSGRQFSNSRSEMNVSTLELGDSALYLCASSRTGAEDTQYFGPGTRLTVL.

The J gene is TRBJ2-6, the V gene TRBV5-1; D uncertain. Trimming left V 2 bases short and J 2 bases short, with 5 bases between. The germline V gene encodes CDR1 SGHRS and CDR2 YFSETQ. This CDR3 comprises 14 residues. The CDR3 DNA is TGCGCCAGCAGCTTAACCGCTGGGGCCAACGTCCTGACTTTC. This gives the protein CASSLTAGANVLTF. Supplemented by reference TRBV5-1 and TRBJ2-6, the full variable domain reads KAGVTQTPRYLIKTRGQQVTLSCSPISGHRSVSWYQQTPGQGLQFLFEYFSETQRNKGNFPGRFSGRQFSNSRSEMNVSTLELGDSALYLCASSLTAGANVLTFGAGSRLTVL.

This clone was detected only a few times. The chain carries TRBV7-2 and TRBJ2-7; 7 nucleotides align to TRBD2. The germline gives CDR1 SGHTA, CDR2 FQGNSA. Trimming cost V 5 bases and J 7 bases; bases outside gene matches: 14. There are 15 residues in the CDR3. The CDR3, as DNA: TGTGCCAGCAGCCGTGAACCAGCGGGGACGGGGGAGCAGTACTTC. This sequence encodes CASSREPAGTGEQYF.

This clone was counted at least ten times. V usage is TRBV9 and J usage is TRBJ1-2, with D perhaps TRBD1 (5 bases). This CDR3 is built from 15 residues. V was cut by 0 bases and J by 0 bases, with 9 bases left in between. Germline values: CDR1 SGDLS, CDR2 YYNGEE. The CDR3 sequence: CASSVAQGANYGYTF. The DNA of the CDR3 is TGTGCCAGCAGCGTAGCCCAGGGAGCTAACTATGGCTACACCTTC.

In its sample, this clone was seen a few times. V is TRBV28 and J is TRBJ1-3; D is undetermined. The CDR3 runs to 15 residues. V was clipped by 1 base and J by 4 bases, with 11 bases between them. Germline CDR1 is MDHEN and CDR2 is SYDVKM. The CDR3 region is CASSLFGLPGNTIYF. The CDR3 DNA sequence: TGTGCCAGCAGTTTATTCGGGCTACCCGGAAACACCATATATTTT.

This clone appeared a few times. The rearrangement links TRBV18 to TRBJ1-3; 7 bases agree with TRBD1. V shed 3 bases and J 2 bases; nucleotides not matched to a gene: 7. This CDR3 is 16 amino acids long. Germline CDR1 and CDR2: KGHSH and LQKENI. CDR3 in amino acids: CASSPWDSGAGNTIYF. CDR3 nucleotides: TGTGCCAGCTCACCTTGGGACAGCGGAGCTGGAAACACCATATATTTT.

This clone has more than one count but fewer than ten. V gene TRBV30 combines with J gene TRBJ1-5; TRBD1 might be the D (5 bases). CDR3 length: 14 residues. V shed 3 bases and J shed 3 bases, with 12 bases lying between them. Germline CDR1 reads GTSNPN; CDR2 reads SVGIG (reference sequence). The CDR3 is CAWSAAGNNQPQHF. The CDR3 DNA is TGTGCCTGGAGCGCCGCAGGGAACAATCAGCCCCAGCATTTT.